This TCR beta chain was sequenced in a study of technical replicates of blood from a few donors. The repertoire was sequenced with immunoSEQ multiplex PCR; TCRdb's copy has only in-frame clones and lacks some. The sample lists tens of thousands of clones, around 94% occurring once. Germline CDR1 and CDR2: MDHEN and SYDVKM. The CDR3 sequence is 16 residues long. The V and J ends lost 5 bases and 2 bases respectively, with 13 bases between them. The rearrangement uses TRBV28 and TRBJ2-6; maybe TRBD1 (6 bases). This receptor was identified in a human donor in good health. Sequencing input: T cells isolated from PBMCs. The CDR3 nucleotides read TGTGCCAGCAGTCAAATCCCAGGGGCTGGGGCCAACGTCCTGACTTTC. Protein: CASSQIPGAGANVLTF.